These 17 T cell receptor beta chains share one sample of origin, sequenced in a study of blood T cell repertoires in COVID-19. The protocol was immunoSEQ multiplex PCR, while the TCRdb copy is restricted to in-frame clones and leaves out a portion. The data contain 350,000 or so clones, around nine tenths of them singletons. The specimen sequenced was PBMCs or T cells enriched from blood (not recorded which). The receptors stem from a woman aged 25-40 years who had been exposed to COVID-19.

The chain joins TRBV29-1 to TRBJ2-7, with 9 bases aligning to TRBD1. The CDR3 consists of 13 residues. CDR1 is SQVTM, CDR2 ANQGSEA, per germline. After removal of 8 bases from V and 6 bases from J, the junction contained 11 bases not matched to a gene. CDR3 nucleotide sequence: TGCAGCATCACCGGGACAGGGTATGGCGAGCAGTACTTC. Residues: CSITGTGYGEQYF.

This rearrangement joins TRBV3-1 (or the pseudogene TRBV3-2) to TRBJ2-1; TRBD2 matches at 10 bases. Germline values: CDR1 LGHDT, CDR2 YNNKEL (reference sequence). The CDR3 consists of 16 residues. V lost 4 bases to trimming and J lost 7 bases; unmatched junction nucleotides: 10. The CDR3 DNA reads TGTGCCAGCAGCCCCAAAATAGCGGGAGGCGTGAATGAGCAGTTCTTC. Its protein is CASSPKIAGGVNEQFF.

The chain couples TRBV7-2 to TRBJ2-7, with 7 positions matching TRBD2. The CDR3 length is 15 residues. Germline V lookup: CDR1 SGHTA, CDR2 FQGNSA. V dropped 1 base and J dropped 5; count of bases not matched to a gene: 8. In DNA, the CDR3 is TGTGCCAGCAGCTTAGTTCTTGCGGGAGCCCACGAGCAGTACTTC. Protein sequence: CASSLVLAGAHEQYF.

The gene calls are TRBV29-1 and TRBJ2-7; D is unresolved. Germline V gives CDR1 SQVTM, CDR2 ANQGSEA. V lost 0 bases to trimming and J lost 7 bases, with 10 bases between them. This CDR3 has 12 amino acids. The CDR3: CSVEDWPREQYF. The CDR3 DNA is TGCAGCGTTGAAGACTGGCCGAGGGAGCAGTACTTC.

This chain links TRBV19 with TRBJ1-6; 7 bases fit TRBD1. CDR1 and CDR2 (germline): LNHDA, SQIVND (reference sequence). The J segment lost 7 bases and the V segment lost 5 bases, leaving 8 bases of the junction unmatched. This CDR3 contains 15 residues. The CDR3 bases are TGTGCCAGTAGTCGCAGGGGGGCTAACAATTCACCCCTCCACTTT. Amino acid sequence: CASSRRGANNSPLHF. The variable domain in full, completed from reference TRBV19 and TRBJ1-6, reads DGGITQSPKYLFRKEGQNVTLSCEQNLNHDAMYWYRQDPGQGLRLIYYSQIVNDFQKGDIAEGYSVSREKKESFPLTVTSAQKNPTAFYLCASSRRGANNSPLHFGNGTRLTVT.

This chain links TRBV24-1 with TRBJ1-2; 10 nucleotides line up with TRBD1. The CDR3 is made up of 14 amino acids. The V segment lost 3 bases and the J segment 8 bases; nucleotides outside the gene matches: 5. Germline CDR1 KGHDR, CDR2 SFDVKD. CDR3 residues: CATSDLTGGGGYTF. In nucleotides, the CDR3 is TGTGCCACCAGTGATCTGACAGGGGGCGGCGGCTACACCTTC.

This chain joins TRBV9 and TRBJ2-5, with TRBD1 matching over 8 bases. V lost 1 base and J lost 4; bases outside the gene matches: 12. CDR3 length: 17 amino acids. Per the germline V gene, CDR1 is SGDLS and CDR2 is YYNGEE. The DNA of the CDR3 is TGTGCCAGCAGCGTACCGACAAACAGGGGGGAAGGAGAGACCCAGTACTTC. This sequence encodes CASSVPTNRGEGETQYF.

The genes are TRBV9 and TRBJ2-1; tentatively, D is TRBD2 (5 bases). Germline V gene sequence: CDR1 SGDLS, CDR2 YYNGEE. The CDR3 is 14 residues long. V was shortened by 3 bases and J by 4 bases, with 11 bases between the two germline ends. The DNA for the CDR3 is TGTGCCAGCAGCGACCCCACTAGATACAATGAGCAGTTCTTC. Its protein is CASSDPTRYNEQFF.

V usage is TRBV6-5 and J usage is TRBJ1-2; D remains unclear. Germline lookup yields CDR1 MNHEY and CDR2 SVGAGI. The germline V and J ends were trimmed by 6 bases and 0 bases, with 8 bases remaining between them. The CDR3 runs to 13 residues. CDR3 amino acids: CASRFHANYGYTF. CDR3 DNA: TGTGCCAGCAGATTCCATGCTAACTATGGCTACACCTTC.

The chain combines TRBV27 with TRBJ2-4; TRBD2 is a possible D gene (6 bases). Trimming stripped 6 bases from V and 7 bases from J, with 19 bases between. The CDR3 runs 15 residues. Germline V gives CDR1 MNHEY, CDR2 SMNVEV (reference sequence). CDR3 nucleotides: TGTGCCAGCAGCCCCGGGGGAACGTCGGCTAACATTCAGTACTTC. As protein: CASSPGGTSANIQYF.

The chain joins TRBV5-6 to TRBJ2-7, with 10 bases lining up with TRBD2. V shed 2 bases, J shed 3 bases, and the junction held 5 bases outside the gene matches. The CDR3 contains 15 residues. CDR1 SGHDT and CDR2 YYEEEE come from the germline V gene. The CDR3 DNA reads as TGTGCCAGCAGCTTCGCTTGGACTAGCGGCTACGAGCAGTACTTC. This sequence encodes CASSFAWTSGYEQYF.

The CDR3 DNA reads as TGTGCCAGCAGCCCCCCGGCTAGCGGGAACAATGAGCAGTTCTTC. Its protein is CASSPPASGNNEQFF. The chain carries TRBV7-2 and TRBJ2-1, with 9 bases that match TRBD2. Germline-derived CDR1 and CDR2 are SGHTA and FQGNSA. The CDR3 is made up of 15 amino acids. V lost 5 bases to trimming and J lost 5 bases; unmatched junction nucleotides: 7.

The chain has TRBV4-1 and TRBJ2-1; D remains ambiguous. The CDR3 spans 16 residues. The V end was cut by 0 bases, the J end by 4 bases, with 13 bases between. Looked up from germline, CDR1 is MGHRA and CDR2 is YSYEKL. The DNA for the CDR3 is TGCGCCAGCAGCCAAGATCAGACACCCTCTTACAATGAGCAGTTCTTC. Translating it yields CASSQDQTPSYNEQFF.

The chain couples TRBV29-1 to TRBJ2-7; the match to TRBD2 covers 8 bases. The CDR3 extends over 15 amino acids. J gave up 3 bases and V 7 bases, and 14 bases lay outside the gene matches. Germline V gene lookup returns CDR1 SQVTM and CDR2 ANQGSEA. The CDR3 spells CSDRELAAFDYEQYF. CDR3 nucleotides: TGCAGCGACAGAGAACTAGCGGCATTCGACTACGAGCAGTACTTC.

The gene calls are TRBV18 and TRBJ2-7; 10 bases align to TRBD2. Looked up from germline, CDR1 is KGHSH and CDR2 is LQKENI. The CDR3 has 16 amino acids. V lost 5 bases to trimming and J lost 0 bases; unmatched junction nucleotides: 7. The CDR3 nucleotides read TGTGCCAGCTCAGTTGGACTAGCGGAAAGCTCCTACGAGCAGTACTTC. This encodes CASSVGLAESSYEQYF.

The chain links TRBV27 to TRBJ2-1; 8 bases fit TRBD2. V shed 9 bases and J 4 bases; nucleotides not matched to a gene: 14. Germline CDR1 MNHEY, CDR2 SMNVEV (reference sequence). The CDR3 runs to 16 residues. The CDR3 nucleotides are TGTGCCAGTCAGTTAAATTTAGCGGGAAGATACAATGAGCAGTTCTTC. Its translation is CASQLNLAGRYNEQFF.

A single count supports this clone. The J gene is TRBJ1-5, the V gene TRBV28; TRBD1 aligns across 12 bases. CDR1 and CDR2 (germline): MDHEN, SYDVKM. The CDR3 loop spans 15 amino acids. V gave up 6 bases and J gave up 7 bases; unmatched junction bases: 7. CDR3 region: CASRPGTGGEQPQHF. As DNA, the CDR3 is TGTGCCAGCAGGCCCGGGACAGGGGGCGAGCAGCCCCAGCATTTT.